One T cell receptor beta chain is described in this entry. The antigen is undetermined. These data originate in a study of graft-versus-host responses after intestinal transplantation. Across the whole study: Multivisceral, liver-intestinal, or isolated intestinal grafts were transplanted into recipients.

General observations from the study: High graft-versus-host to host-versus-graft clonal ratios were seen in allografts of patients with graft-donor T cell macrochimerism. Some GvH clones were seen earlier in gut or blood, suggesting intestinal origin.

Sequencing was performed with immunoSEQ multiplex PCR; in TCRdb, only in-frame clones are kept and a portion is missing. The data show 95,000 to 150,000 clones, approximately 95% seen once. Germline lookup yields CDR1 LNHDA and CDR2 SQIVND (reference sequence). This CDR3 spans 16 amino acids. The V end was cut by 6 bases, the J end by 4 bases, with 22 bases between. This chain joins TRBV19 and TRBJ2-7; D perhaps matches TRBD1 (5 bases). The specimen comprised unstimulated CD8+ T cells sorted from spleen or lymph node cells, sampled before intestinal transplant. The TCR comes from a human donor who received an intestinal transplant. The CDR3 is CASSPDTQGRIYEQYF. The DNA of the CDR3 is TGTGCCAGTAGCCCCGATACGCAGGGTCGGATTTACGAGCAGTACTTC.